These 17 T cell receptor beta chains share one sample of origin, sequenced in a study of OX40 agonist ivuxolimab in advanced cancers. The protocol was immunoSEQ multiplex PCR, while the TCRdb copy is restricted to in-frame clones and leaves out a portion. Of 95,000 to 100,000 clones in the sample, about four fifths were seen once. The source material was CD4+ or CD8+ T cells sorted from blood, sampled in a trial of the OX40 agonist ivuxolimab. These TCRs come from an adult with an advanced solid tumor such as melanoma, head and neck, liver or kidney cancer.

This clone was seen only once. The chain carries TRBV10-3 and TRBJ2-1, with 11 nucleotides matching TRBD2. The CDR3 runs 14 residues. In germline, CDR1 is ENHRY, CDR2 SYGVKD. V trimming: 4 bases; J trimming: 5 bases; junction bases outside the gene matches: 1. CDR3 in amino acids: CAISGGLADNEQFF. The CDR3 DNA follows: TGTGCCATCAGTGGGGGACTAGCGGACAATGAGCAGTTCTTC.

This chain links TRBV5-6 with TRBJ2-1; D is perhaps TRBD1 (5 bases). CDR1 is SGHDT, CDR2 YYEEEE, per germline. The CDR3 is 14 amino acids. Trimming stripped 4 bases from V and 3 bases from J, with 11 bases between. The CDR3 DNA sequence: TGTGCCAGCAGCGTCAGACAGCACTACAATGAGCAGTTCTTC. Amino acid sequence: CASSVRQHYNEQFF.

V gene TRBV28 combines with J gene TRBJ2-7; D may be TRBD1 or TRBD2 (5 bases each). CDR1 is MDHEN and CDR2 is SYDVKM in the germline V gene. The CDR3 runs 15 residues. V was cut by 6 bases and J by 8 bases, with 23 bases left in between. The CDR3 loop is CASRPSGTGAKKQYF. DNA for the CDR3: TGTGCCAGCAGGCCATCCGGGACCGGGGCCAAGAAGCAGTACTTC. Filled out from reference TRBV28 and TRBJ2-7, the complete variable domain reads DVKVTQSSRYLVKRTGEKVFLECVQDMDHENMFWYRQDPGLGLRLIYFSYDVKMKEKGDIPEGYSVSREKKERFSLILESASTNQTSMYLCASRPSGTGAKKQYFGPGTRLTVT.

This chain joins TRBV7-3 and TRBJ2-5; D unclear. Looked up from germline, CDR1 is SGHTA and CDR2 is FQGTGA. The CDR3 contains 15 residues. Trimming pared 2 bases from V and 7 bases from J, leaving 17 bases between. The CDR3 DNA reads TGTGCCAGCAGCTTAGGCCCTCCGAACGACCGGACCCAGTACTTC. Its translation: CASSLGPPNDRTQYF. Variable domain in full (rest from reference TRBV7-3 and TRBJ2-5): GAGVSQTPSNKVTEKGKYVELRCDPISGHTALYWYRQSLGQGPEFLIYFQGTGAADDSGLPNDRFFAVRPEGSVSTLKIQRTERGDSAVYLCASSLGPPNDRTQYFGPGTRLLVL.

This clone occurred a few times. This chain's CDR3 is CASSFDRPSGANVLTF. The CDR3 DNA follows: TGTGCCAGCAGTTTCGACAGGCCGAGTGGGGCCAACGTCCTGACTTTC. This rearrangement joins TRBV6-5 to TRBJ2-6, with a tentative D call TRBD1 (6 bases). V was shortened by 4 bases and J by 3 bases, with 13 bases between the two germline ends. The CDR3 spans 16 residues. Per germline, CDR1 MNHEY and CDR2 SVGAGI.

The chain joins TRBV19 to TRBJ2-1; the match to TRBD2 covers 9 bases. The V gene end was trimmed by 5 bases and the J gene end by 7 bases; junction bases not matched to a gene: 9. The CDR3 has 15 amino acids. Germline loops: CDR1 LNHDA, CDR2 SQIVND (reference sequence). Here the CDR3 DNA reads TGTGCCAGTAGTTTTAGCGGGGGCCAGTGGAATGAGCAGTTCTTC. This encodes CASSFSGGQWNEQFF.

The chain employs TRBV16 and TRBJ2-1; D tentatively reads TRBD1 or TRBD2 (5 bases each). V was cut by 2 bases and J by 15 bases, with 17 bases left in between. Germline loops: CDR1 KGHSY, CDR2 FQNENV. The CDR3 sequence is 13 residues long. The CDR3 reads CASSQGSSDRLFF. CDR3 nucleotide sequence: TGTGCCAGCAGCCAAGGGAGCTCCGACAGACTGTTCTTC.

This clone occurred a few times. The chain uses TRBV10-3 and TRBJ1-5; D may be TRBD1 (5 bases). The CDR3 sequence is 13 residues long. V shed 4 bases and J shed 5 bases, with 9 bases lying between them. Germline V lookup: CDR1 ENHRY, CDR2 SYGVKD. In DNA form, the CDR3 reads TGTGCCATCAGTGTCGGGGGTGATCAGCCCCAGCATTTT. It encodes CAISVGGDQPQHF.

The chain has TRBV4-2 and TRBJ1-6; 8 bases align to TRBD1. J gave up 4 bases and V 0 bases, and 8 bases lay outside the gene matches. Germline V gene sequence: CDR1 LGHNA, CDR2 YNFKEQ. The CDR3 is made up of 18 amino acids. CDR3 nucleotide sequence: TGTGCCAGCAGCCAAGACCCGACAGGGGTAGATTATAATTCACCCCTCCACTTT. The encoded protein is CASSQDPTGVDYNSPLHF.

This rearrangement joins TRBV6-1 to TRBJ1-5; tentative D call: TRBD1 (6 bases). With 3 bases removed from V and 2 bases from J, the gap between germline ends came to 8 bases. The CDR3 covers 14 residues. Germline V gives CDR1 MNHNS, CDR2 SASEGT. This CDR3 reads CASSDNRGNQPQHF. CDR3 coding DNA: TGTGCCAGCAGTGATAACAGGGGCAATCAGCCCCAGCATTTT.

The genes are TRBV6-6 and TRBJ2-2, with TRBD2 as a possible D gene (7 bases). Between the trimmed V and J ends, which lost 0 bases and 9 bases, there was a span of 11 bases. The germline V gene has CDR1 MNHNY and CDR2 SVGAGI (reference sequence). CDR3 length: 14 residues. CDR3 region: CASSYSGGEWELFF. The CDR3 bases are TGTGCCAGCAGTTACTCAGGGGGGGAGTGGGAGCTGTTTTTT.

V usage is TRBV6-1 and J usage is TRBJ1-1, with D perhaps TRBD1 (5 bases). Germline CDR1 MNHNS, CDR2 SASEGT. The CDR3 contains 12 residues. V was trimmed by 6 bases and J by 4 bases, leaving 9 bases between them. CDR3 nucleotides: TGTGCCAGCAGGTTGGACATCACTGAAGCTTTCTTT. It specifies CASRLDITEAFF.

The count of this clone is one. V usage is TRBV7-2 and J usage is TRBJ1-3; 7 bases line up with TRBD1. Trimming removed 4 bases from V and 4 bases from J; junction bases left unmatched: 7. Germline CDR1 and CDR2: SGHTA and FQGNSA. The CDR3 is made up of 15 amino acids. CDR3 DNA: TGTGCCAGCAGCTACCGACAGGGCTCCGGAAACACCATATATTTT. Translating gives CASSYRQGSGNTIYF.

This clone was recorded only once. J is TRBJ2-7 and V is TRBV10-1, with unresolved D. The length of the CDR3 is 15 residues. Trimming cost V 6 bases and J 0 bases, with 15 bases left between them. The germline V gene encodes CDR1 WNHNN and CDR2 SYGVQD (reference sequence). The CDR3 nucleotides are TGCGCCAGCAGCCATTCTCAGGCCCTCTCCTACGAGCAGTACTTC. The encoded protein is CASSHSQALSYEQYF.

This clone was counted only a few times. The rearrangement joins TRBV5-1 to TRBJ2-2; D ambiguous. From germline, CDR1 is SGHRS and CDR2 YFSETQ. Trimming pared 3 bases from V and 0 bases from J, leaving 12 bases between. This CDR3 contains 16 residues. CDR3 residues: CASSSDRFANTGELFF. CDR3 DNA: TGCGCCAGCAGCTCCGACCGGTTCGCGAACACCGGGGAGCTGTTTTTT. Supplemented by reference TRBV5-1 and TRBJ2-2, the full variable domain reads KAGVTQTPRYLIKTRGQQVTLSCSPISGHRSVSWYQQTPGQGLQFLFEYFSETQRNKGNFPGRFSGRQFSNSRSEMNVSTLELGDSALYLCASSSDRFANTGELFFGEGSRLTVL.

The J gene is TRBJ1-1, the V gene TRBV28, with 11 nucleotides matching TRBD1. Germline V gene sequence: CDR1 MDHEN, CDR2 SYDVKM. J was trimmed by 4 bases and V by 4 bases; bases with no gene match: 5. The CDR3 spans 15 residues. CDR3 in DNA: TGTGCCAGCAGTTCCTCCGGGACAGGGGGCACTGAAGCTTTCTTT. Its protein is CASSSSGTGGTEAFF.

This chain connects TRBV19 to TRBJ2-1, with 10 bases that match TRBD2. CDR3 length equals 17 residues. Germline-derived CDR1 and CDR2 are LNHDA and SQIVND (reference sequence). V lost 4 bases and J lost 5; bases outside the gene matches: 11. CDR3 DNA: TGTGCCAGTAGTACATCCCTCCTAGCGGGAGAAGACAATGAGCAGTTCTTC. Its translation: CASSTSLLAGEDNEQFF.